A single T cell receptor beta chain is shown here with its context. This entry belongs to a study of shared clonotypes between healthy human individuals. Libraries were prepared by immunoSEQ multiplex PCR; TCRdb keeps only in-frame clonotypes and omits some of them. The sample contains about 2 million clones, roughly 95% of which appear only once. This CDR3 spans 14 amino acids. CDR1 and CDR2 (germline): MNHNY, SVGAGI (reference sequence). V was clipped by 6 bases and J by 0 bases, with 11 bases between them. It was CD45RO-negative cells, positively selected for CCR7, that made up naive CD8 cells, with terminally differentiated effector memory CD45RA+ cells excluded. Caucasian adults residing in Nashville, Tennessee made up all the donors.

The specimen sequenced was naive CD8+ T cells sorted from blood. The receptor comes from a man aged 18 to 29 in good health. The rearrangement joins TRBV6-6 to TRBJ1-2; no clear D. Here the CDR3 reads CASRFLGTNYGYTF. CDR3 sequence (DNA): TGTGCCAGCAGATTCCTAGGCACTAACTATGGCTACACCTTC.